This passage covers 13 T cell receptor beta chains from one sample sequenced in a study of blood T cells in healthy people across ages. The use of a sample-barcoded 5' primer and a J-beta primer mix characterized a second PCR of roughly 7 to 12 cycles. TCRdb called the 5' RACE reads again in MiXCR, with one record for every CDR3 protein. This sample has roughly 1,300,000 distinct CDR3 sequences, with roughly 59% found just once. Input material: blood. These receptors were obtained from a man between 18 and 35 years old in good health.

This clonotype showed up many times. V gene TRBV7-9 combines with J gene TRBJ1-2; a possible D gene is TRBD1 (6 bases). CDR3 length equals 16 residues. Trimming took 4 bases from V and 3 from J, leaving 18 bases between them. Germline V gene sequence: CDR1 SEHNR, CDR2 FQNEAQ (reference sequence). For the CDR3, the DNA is TGTGCCAGCAGCTCAATGCGGATATCAGGGGACTATGGCTACACCTTC. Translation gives CASSSMRISGDYGYTF.

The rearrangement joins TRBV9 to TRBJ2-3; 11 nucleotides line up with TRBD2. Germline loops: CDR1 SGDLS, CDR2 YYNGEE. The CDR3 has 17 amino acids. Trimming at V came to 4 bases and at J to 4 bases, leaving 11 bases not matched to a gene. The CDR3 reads CASSPTSGTSGSDTQYF. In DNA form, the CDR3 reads TGTGCCAGCAGCCCCACGTCCGGGACTAGCGGATCAGATACGCAGTATTTT. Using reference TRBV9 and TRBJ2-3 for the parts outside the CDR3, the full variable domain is DSGVTQTPKHLITATGQRVTLRCSPRSGDLSVYWYQQSLDQGLQFLIQYYNGEERAKGNILERFSAQQFPDLHSELNLSSLELGDSALYFCASSPTSGTSGSDTQYFGPGTRLTVL.

CDR3: CSVEDASEQYF. Written as DNA, the CDR3 is TGCAGCGTTGAAGATGCCAGCGAGCAGTACTTC. V is TRBV29-1 and J is TRBJ2-7; D remains ambiguous. The germline V gene encodes CDR1 SQVTM and CDR2 ANQGSEA. V was shortened by 0 bases and J by 6 bases, with 6 bases between the two germline ends. CDR3 length: 11 residues.

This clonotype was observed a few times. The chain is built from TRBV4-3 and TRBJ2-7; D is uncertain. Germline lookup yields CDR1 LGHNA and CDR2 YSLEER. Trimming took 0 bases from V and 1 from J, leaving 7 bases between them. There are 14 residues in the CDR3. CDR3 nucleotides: TGCGCCAGCAGCCAAGACAGGATTTCCTACGAGCAGTACTTC. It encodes CASSQDRISYEQYF.

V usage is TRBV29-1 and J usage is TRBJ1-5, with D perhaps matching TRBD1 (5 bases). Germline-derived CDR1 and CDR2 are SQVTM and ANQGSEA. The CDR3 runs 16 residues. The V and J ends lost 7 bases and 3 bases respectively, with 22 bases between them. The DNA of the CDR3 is TGCAGCGACGCCGGGGGTACAGGTTCTAACAATCAGCCCCAGCATTTT. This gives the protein CSDAGGTGSNNQPQHF.

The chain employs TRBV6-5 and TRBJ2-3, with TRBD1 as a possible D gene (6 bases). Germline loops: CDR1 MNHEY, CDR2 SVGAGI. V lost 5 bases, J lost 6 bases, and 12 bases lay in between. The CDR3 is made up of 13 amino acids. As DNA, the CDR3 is TGTGCCAGCAGTGGACAGCTTGGGGATACGCAGTATTTT. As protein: CASSGQLGDTQYF.

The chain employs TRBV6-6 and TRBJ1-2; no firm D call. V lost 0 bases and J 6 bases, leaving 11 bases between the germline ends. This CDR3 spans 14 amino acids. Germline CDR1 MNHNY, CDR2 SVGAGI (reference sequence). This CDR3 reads CASSYSSSQDGYTF. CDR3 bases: TGTGCCAGCAGTTACTCCAGTTCCCAGGATGGCTACACCTTC.

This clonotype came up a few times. The CDR3 DNA follows: TGTGCCAGCAGAGCTCAGGGGTGGTCTGGCTACACCTTC. This codes for CASRAQGWSGYTF. This chain uses TRBV28 with TRBJ1-2; possibly TRBD1 for D (6 bases). Trimming left V 6 bases short and J 7 bases short, with 15 bases between. CDR1 and CDR2 from the germline V gene are MDHEN and SYDVKM. This CDR3 has 13 amino acids.

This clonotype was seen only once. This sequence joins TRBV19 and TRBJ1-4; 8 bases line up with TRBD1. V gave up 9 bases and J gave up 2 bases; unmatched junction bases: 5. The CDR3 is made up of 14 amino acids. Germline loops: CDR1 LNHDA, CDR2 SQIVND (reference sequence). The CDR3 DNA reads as TGTGCCAGCGGACAGGGCGACACTAATGAAAAACTGTTTTTT. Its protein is CASGQGDTNEKLFF. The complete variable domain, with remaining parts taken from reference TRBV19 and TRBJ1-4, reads DGGITQSPKYLFRKEGQNVTLSCEQNLNHDAMYWYRQDPGQGLRLIYYSQIVNDFQKGDIAEGYSVSREKKESFPLTVTSAQKNPTAFYLCASGQGDTNEKLFFGSGTQLSVL.

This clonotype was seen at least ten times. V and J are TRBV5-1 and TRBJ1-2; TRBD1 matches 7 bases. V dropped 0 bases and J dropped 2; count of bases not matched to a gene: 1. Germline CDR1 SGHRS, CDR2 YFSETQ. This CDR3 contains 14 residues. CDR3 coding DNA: TGCGCCAGCAGCTTGGGACAGGGAAACTATGGCTACACCTTC. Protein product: CASSLGQGNYGYTF.

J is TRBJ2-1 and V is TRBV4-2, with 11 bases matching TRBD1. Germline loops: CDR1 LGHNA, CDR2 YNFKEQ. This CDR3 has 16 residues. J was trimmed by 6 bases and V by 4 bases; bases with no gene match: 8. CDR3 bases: TGTGCCAGCAGCCGTTTGGGACAGGGGGGTCGCAATGAGCAGTTCTTC. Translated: CASSRLGQGGRNEQFF.

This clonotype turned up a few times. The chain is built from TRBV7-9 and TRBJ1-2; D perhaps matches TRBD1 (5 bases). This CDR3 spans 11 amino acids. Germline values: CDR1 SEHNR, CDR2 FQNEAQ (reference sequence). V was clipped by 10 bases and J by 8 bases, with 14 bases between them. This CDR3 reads CATDPGGGYTF. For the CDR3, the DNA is TGTGCCACCGACCCGGGGGGAGGCTACACCTTC. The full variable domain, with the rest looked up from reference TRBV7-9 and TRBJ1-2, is DTGVSQNPRHKITKRGQNVTFRCDPISEHNRLYWYRQTLGQGPEFLTYFQNEAQLEKSRLLSDRFSAERPKGSFSTLEIQRTEQGDSAMYLCATDPGGGYTFGSGTRLTVV.

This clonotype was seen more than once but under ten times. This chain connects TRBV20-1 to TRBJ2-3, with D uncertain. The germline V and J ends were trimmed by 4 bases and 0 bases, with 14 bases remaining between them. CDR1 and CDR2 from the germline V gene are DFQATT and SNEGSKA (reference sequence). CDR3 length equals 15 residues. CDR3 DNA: TGCAGTGCTACGAAGCCGGAGCTTAGCACAGATACGCAGTATTTT. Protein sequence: CSATKPELSTDTQYF.